This paragraph covers one TCR beta chain sequence. The antigen is not known. The sample comes from a study of T cell repertoires in cytomegalovirus infection. Study context: HLA-C-restricted CMV epitopes, recently identified, and well-studied HLA-B-restricted ones were used by the study. Based on public TCR beta signatures, there were indications of CMV infection and of a matching HLA type. The study, taken as a whole, reports: The study found HLA-C-restricted CMV-specific TCR beta clonotypes dominating the ex vivo response. Pooled public TCR beta family frequency picked out CMV carriers with the relevant HLA.

TCRdb re-analysed the reads in MiXCR, keeping a single row per CDR3 protein. The table includes roughly 69,000 distinct CDR3 sequences, about 27% detected once. The receptor comes from a human donor in good health (CMV status not recorded). Some clones in this sample may be carry-over from other donors' samples. Sequenced material: CD8+ T cells from cultured PBMCs, taken from culture after CMV antigen stimulation.

CDR3 region: CASSAGGAFQETQYF. The CDR3 nucleotides are TGTGCCAGCAGCGCAGGGGGCGCCTTCCAAGAGACCCAGTACTTC. The chain recombines TRBV9 with TRBJ2-5; 8 bases map to TRBD1. Per germline, CDR1 SGDLS and CDR2 YYNGEE. Trimming took 3 bases from V and 1 from J; bases not matched to a gene: 5. The CDR3 spans 15 residues.